Detailed here is one TCR beta chain. V gave up 3 bases and J gave up 10 bases, with 22 bases separating them. The CDR3 runs 17 residues. The germline V gene has CDR1 SGHAT and CDR2 FQNNGV. Sequencing used immunoSEQ multiplex PCR; TCRdb keeps in-frame clones, though not all of them. This table has about 33,000 clones, about 81% appearing once. The record originates from a study of OX40 agonist ivuxolimab in advanced cancers. The source was CD4+ or CD8+ T cells sorted from blood, collected in a trial of the OX40 agonist ivuxolimab. The V and J genes are TRBV11-2 and TRBJ1-6; D is perhaps TRBD1 (5 bases). This receptor was identified in an adult with an advanced solid tumor such as melanoma, head and neck, liver or kidney cancer. The CDR3 reads CASSFYGSGARGSPLHF. CDR3 nucleotide sequence: TGTGCCAGCAGCTTTTACGGTAGCGGGGCACGGGGATCACCCCTCCACTTT.